This T cell receptor beta chain was captured by sequencing in a study of T cells in Graves' hyperthyroidism and ophthalmopathy. Germline loops: CDR1 SNHLY, CDR2 FYNNEI. V lost 6 bases and J 0 bases, leaving 11 bases between the germline ends. The CDR3 consists of 14 residues. RNA transcripts were the template for amplifying TCR beta CDR3 regions. In the first-round RT-PCR of the TCR CDR3, the HTBI primer set was used. Using its own MiXCR run on the multiplex PCR reads, TCRdb lists one record per CDR3 protein. The sample lists roughly 740,000 distinct CDR3 sequences; about 16% were seen once. This clonotype was observed many times.

Sequencing was performed on blood. The receptor was isolated from a young man with Graves' hyperthyroidism. This chain links TRBV2 with TRBJ1-2; a weak D match, TRBD1 (6 bases). The CDR3, as DNA: TGTGCCAGCAGCGGACAGAGCTCTAACTATGGCTACACCTTC. This encodes CASSGQSSNYGYTF.